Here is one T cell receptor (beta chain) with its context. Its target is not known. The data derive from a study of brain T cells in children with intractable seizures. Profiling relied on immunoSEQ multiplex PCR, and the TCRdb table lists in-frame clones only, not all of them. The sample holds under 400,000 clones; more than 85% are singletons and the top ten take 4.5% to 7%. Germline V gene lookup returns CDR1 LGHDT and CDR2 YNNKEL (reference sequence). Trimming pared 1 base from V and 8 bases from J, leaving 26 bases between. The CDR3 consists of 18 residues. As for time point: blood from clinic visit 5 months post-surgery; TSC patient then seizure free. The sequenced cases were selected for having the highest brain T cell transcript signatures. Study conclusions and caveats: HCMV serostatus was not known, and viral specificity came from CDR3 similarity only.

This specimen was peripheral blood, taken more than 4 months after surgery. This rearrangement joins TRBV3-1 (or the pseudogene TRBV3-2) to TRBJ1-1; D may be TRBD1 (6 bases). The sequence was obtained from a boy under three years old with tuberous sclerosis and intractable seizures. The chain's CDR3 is CASSQGNELGGLSPEAFF. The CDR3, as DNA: TGTGCCAGCAGCCAAGGAAATGAACTAGGGGGACTTTCACCGGAAGCTTTCTTT.